This TCR beta chain was sequenced in a study of blood T cell repertoires in COVID-19. Across the whole study: Specimens from acute and convalescent COVID-19 originated in the United States, Italy and Spain. In each case, the material was cDNA or gDNA derived from T cells, B-cell-depleted T cells, or PBMCs.

TCRdb's table, derived via immunoSEQ multiplex PCR, lists solely in-frame clones and lacks some. The sample has 100,000 to 110,000 clones; around 81% are singletons. Per germline, CDR1 SNHLY and CDR2 FYNNEI. The germline V and J ends were trimmed by 7 bases and 7 bases, with 14 bases remaining between them. CDR3 length equals 13 residues. The gene calls are TRBV2 and TRBJ2-1, with D tentatively TRBD1 (5 bases). The source is a man between 50 and 59 years old with active or convalescent COVID-19. The sequenced sample was peripheral blood. CDR3 nucleotides: TGTGCCAGCAATTTCAGGGAACGGAATGAGCAGTTCTTC. The encoded protein is CASNFRERNEQFF. The full variable domain, completed using reference TRBV2 and TRBJ2-1, is EPEVTQTPSHQVTQMGQEVILRCVPISNHLYFYWYRQILGQKVEFLVSFYNNEISEKSEIFDDQFSVERPDGSNFTLKIRSTKLEDSAMYFCASNFRERNEQFFGPGTRLTVL.